There are a few counts of the clone carrying this T cell receptor (beta chain). Antigen specificity is unknown. Trimming removed 6 bases from V and 3 bases from J; junction bases left unmatched: 10. The CDR3 totals 16 residues. This sample was taken from a study of human T cells and chemical hapten exposure. From the RACE reads, TCRdb called clonotypes with MiXCR, one entry per CDR3 protein. The sample has 110,000 or so distinct CDR3 sequences, less than 45% seen once. Sample time point: patch test 3, about 24 weeks after DPC sensitization. Treatment of the sample: therapeutic diphenylcyclopropenone sensitization with weekly scalp DPC. Alopecia patients between 18 and 70 years old and suitable for DPC were used as donors. Findings and limits, study-wide: While controls formed fewer of them, expanded TCRs formed significantly more large CDR3 similarity clusters.

The sample was whole blood, taken in connection with sensitization to the hapten diphenylcyclopropenone (DPC). This clonotype originated in a man aged 35-49 years with alopecia areata. Some clones in this sample may be carry-over from other donors' samples. V is TRBV12-3 or TRBV12-4 and J is TRBJ2-3, with 9 bases lining up with TRBD1. The CDR3 loop is CASSQSGTGQTDTQYF. CDR3 nucleotides: TGTGCCAGCAGCCAATCCGGGACAGGGCAGACAGATACGCAGTATTTT.